The 6 T cell receptor beta chains below all came from one sample that was sequenced in a study of shared clonotypes between healthy human individuals. Some clones are missing from TCRdb's copy, which holds only in-frame ones; the method was immunoSEQ multiplex PCR. Here the sample spans nearly 750,000 clones, 72% being singletons. Sample: memory CD4+ T cells sorted from blood. This sample's subset: CD45RA-negative fraction. All receptors derive from a woman aged 25 to 39 in good health.

J is TRBJ2-2 and V is TRBV19; no reliable D call. Per the germline V gene, CDR1 is LNHDA and CDR2 is SQIVND (reference sequence). The CDR3 length is 15 residues. The V end was cut by 5 bases, the J end by 6 bases, with 16 bases between. The CDR3 spells CASSSRPRVAGELFF. CDR3 sequence (DNA): TGTGCCAGTAGTTCGCGCCCTCGGGTGGCCGGGGAGCTGTTTTTT.

The chain couples TRBV2 to TRBJ2-3, with 11 bases that match TRBD2. V lost 2 bases, J lost 5 bases, and 9 bases stayed unmatched. This CDR3 comprises 17 residues. Germline CDR1 reads SNHLY; CDR2 reads FYNNEI. The CDR3: CASSEKVAGGPLDTQYF. The CDR3 region has the DNA TGTGCCAGCAGTGAAAAAGTAGCGGGAGGGCCGTTAGATACGCAGTATTTT.

V gene TRBV10-1 combines with J gene TRBJ1-1, with D uncertain. Trimming stripped 6 bases from V and 1 base from J, with 9 bases between. The CDR3 totals 13 residues. CDR1 and CDR2 from the germline V gene are WNHNN and SYGVQD (reference sequence). CDR3 loop: CASRLLRNTEAFF. CDR3 in DNA: TGCGCCAGCAGGCTATTGCGGAACACTGAAGCTTTCTTT.

The rearrangement uses TRBV15 and TRBJ1-1; D may be TRBD1 (5 bases). Trimming took 3 bases from V and 6 from J, leaving 32 bases between them. In germline, CDR1 is LNHNV, CDR2 YYDKDF (reference sequence). This CDR3 comprises 20 residues. The CDR3 spells CATSSRGGNSRKWGLAEAFF. The CDR3 DNA sequence: TGTGCCACCAGCAGCCGGGGGGGGAATTCCCGAAAATGGGGTTTAGCTGAAGCTTTCTTT.

The chain combines TRBV5-1 with TRBJ2-7; TRBD1 is a possible D gene (6 bases). Trimming took 5 bases from V and 7 from J, leaving 19 bases between them. The germline V gene has CDR1 SGHRS and CDR2 YFSETQ. The CDR3 covers 14 residues. The CDR3 spells CASRPGTRREEQYF. The CDR3 DNA is TGCGCCAGCAGACCCGGGACAAGAAGAGAGGAGCAGTACTTC. Based on the CDR3 plus reference TRBV5-1 and TRBJ2-7, the full variable domain is KAGVTQTPRYLIKTRGQQVTLSCSPISGHRSVSWYQQTPGQGLQFLFEYFSETQRNKGNFPGRFSGRQFSNSRSEMNVSTLELGDSALYLCASRPGTRREEQYFGPGTRLTVT.

This clone has just a few counts. The chain's CDR3 is CASSQDSGPSEAFF. CDR3 nucleotides: TGCGCCAGCAGCCAAGATTCGGGGCCATCTGAAGCTTTCTTT. The chain carries TRBV4-1 and TRBJ1-1, with D perhaps matching TRBD1 (5 bases). Germline assignment: CDR1 MGHRA and CDR2 YSYEKL. The V and J ends lost 0 bases and 6 bases respectively, with 11 bases between them. The CDR3 extends over 14 amino acids.